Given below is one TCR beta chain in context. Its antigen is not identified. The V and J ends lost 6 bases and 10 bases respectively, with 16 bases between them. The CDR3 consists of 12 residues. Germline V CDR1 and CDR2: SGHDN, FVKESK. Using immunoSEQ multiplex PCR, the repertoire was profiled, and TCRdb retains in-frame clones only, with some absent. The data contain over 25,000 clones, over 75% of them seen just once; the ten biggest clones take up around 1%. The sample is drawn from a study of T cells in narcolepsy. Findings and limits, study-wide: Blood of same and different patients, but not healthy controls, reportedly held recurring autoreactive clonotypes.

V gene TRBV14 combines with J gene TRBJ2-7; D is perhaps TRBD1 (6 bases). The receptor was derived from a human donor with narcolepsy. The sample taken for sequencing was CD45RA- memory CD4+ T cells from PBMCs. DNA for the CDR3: TGTGCCAGCAGTCCGGGACATATCAACCAGTACTTC. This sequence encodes CASSPGHINQYF.